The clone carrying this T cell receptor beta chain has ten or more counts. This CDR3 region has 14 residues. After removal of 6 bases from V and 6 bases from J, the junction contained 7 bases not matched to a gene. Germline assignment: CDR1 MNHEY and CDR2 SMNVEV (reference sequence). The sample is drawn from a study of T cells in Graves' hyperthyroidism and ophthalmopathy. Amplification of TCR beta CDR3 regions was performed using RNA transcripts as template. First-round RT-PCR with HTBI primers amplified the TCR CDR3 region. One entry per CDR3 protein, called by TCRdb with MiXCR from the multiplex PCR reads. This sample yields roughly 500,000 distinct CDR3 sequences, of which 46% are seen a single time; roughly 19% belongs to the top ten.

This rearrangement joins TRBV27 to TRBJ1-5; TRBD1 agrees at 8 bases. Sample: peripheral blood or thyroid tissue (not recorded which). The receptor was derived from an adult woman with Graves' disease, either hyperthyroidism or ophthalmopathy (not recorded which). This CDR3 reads CASSLQGVGQPQHF. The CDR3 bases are TGTGCCAGCAGCCTACAGGGGGTGGGTCAGCCCCAGCATTTT.